What follows are 27 T cell receptor beta chains derived from one specimen sequenced in a study of cytomegalovirus exposure and HLA in healthy donors. A multiplex PCR was run with 60 Vbeta primers and 13 Jbeta primers. Here immunoSEQ multiplex PCR was the method, and the copy in TCRdb shows in-frame clones only, minus some. This table has 85,000 to 130,000 clones, 75% appearing once. Input material: PBMCs. The receptors stem from a man aged 40-55 years in good health and CMV-seronegative.

The table lists this clone with a few counts. The chain combines TRBV10-3 with TRBJ1-1, with 7 bases fitting TRBD1. V shed 10 bases, J shed 1 base, and the junction held 9 bases outside the gene matches. CDR3 length: 14 amino acids. Germline V gene sequence: CDR1 ENHRY, CDR2 SYGVKD. The CDR3: CANRPGQPNTEAFF. The CDR3 DNA sequence: TGTGCCAATCGGCCGGGACAGCCGAACACTGAAGCTTTCTTT.

This sequence joins TRBV9 and TRBJ1-5, with unresolved D. Deletions cut 0 bases from V and 7 bases from J, with 11 bases between. The CDR3 has 14 residues. Germline CDR1 is SGDLS and CDR2 is YYNGEE. The CDR3 sequence: CASSVAAGEQPQHF. The DNA for the CDR3 is TGTGCCAGCAGCGTAGCGGCAGGTGAGCAGCCCCAGCATTTT.

This clone was observed a single time. The chain carries TRBV27 and TRBJ1-6, with D hard to call. Deletions cut 1 base from V and 0 bases from J, with 19 bases between. The germline CDR1 and CDR2 sequences are MNHEY and SMNVEV (reference sequence). CDR3 length equals 20 residues. The CDR3 DNA sequence: TGTGCCAGCAGTTTATTATATTCCTATTCCTCGAGCTCCTATAATTCACCCCTCCACTTT. This codes for CASSLLYSYSSSSYNSPLHF.

This clone showed up just a few times. The chain employs TRBV19 and TRBJ2-5, with TRBD1 as a possible D gene (5 bases). This CDR3 is built from 14 residues. V was trimmed by 3 bases and J by 2 bases, leaving 10 bases between them. The germline V gene encodes CDR1 LNHDA and CDR2 SQIVND (reference sequence). The CDR3 spells CASSILGPQETQYF. The CDR3 coding sequence is TGTGCCAGTAGTATTTTGGGGCCTCAAGAGACCCAGTACTTC.

This clone occurred once. The chain couples TRBV4-2 to TRBJ2-7, with TRBD2 matching 9 bases. The CDR3 covers 17 residues. J gave up 9 bases and V 1 base, and 16 bases lay outside the gene matches. Germline-derived CDR1 and CDR2 are LGHNA and YNFKEQ. The CDR3 nucleotides are TGTGCCAGCAGCCAAGGTTGGGGCGAGCGGGGGGATTCGAGGCAGTACTTC. It yields the protein CASSQGWGERGDSRQYF.

The CDR3 DNA reads as TGTGCCAGCAGCTTAGGTTTTTTTGGGGGGGACCCTATCGAAGCTTTCTTT. It yields the protein CASSLGFFGGDPIEAFF. The chain combines TRBV7-7 with TRBJ1-1; the D gene is possibly TRBD1 (5 bases). Trimming removed 1 base at V and 8 bases at J, with 23 bases between. Germline V gives CDR1 SSHAT, CDR2 FNYEAQ (reference sequence). This CDR3 spans 17 amino acids.

The gene calls are TRBV7-2 and TRBJ2-7; a weak D match, TRBD2 (6 bases). The V gene's germline CDR1 is SGHTA and CDR2 FQGNSA. With 3 bases removed from V and 1 base from J, the gap between germline ends came to 13 bases. This CDR3 is built from 15 residues. The CDR3 DNA follows: TGTGCCAGCAGCTTGAGGGCTAGCGTGTCCTACGAGCAGTACTTC. Translated: CASSLRASVSYEQYF.

V usage is TRBV9 and J usage is TRBJ2-3; maybe TRBD1 (6 bases). This CDR3 has 17 amino acids. Germline assignment: CDR1 SGDLS and CDR2 YYNGEE. The V end lost 4 bases, the J end lost 2 bases, and 20 bases lay between the germline ends. The CDR3 here is CASSPPLQGRNTDTQYF. As DNA, the CDR3 is TGTGCCAGCAGCCCCCCCCTACAGGGACGGAACACAGATACGCAGTATTTT.

V usage is TRBV9 and J usage is TRBJ2-1; 10 bases map to TRBD1. The germline V gene encodes CDR1 SGDLS and CDR2 YYNGEE. The CDR3 runs 15 residues. The V segment lost 2 bases and the J segment 7 bases; nucleotides outside the gene matches: 6. The CDR3 here is CASSVGQGVSNEQFF. The DNA of the CDR3 is TGTGCCAGCAGCGTTGGACAGGGGGTTTCAAATGAGCAGTTCTTC.

The chain uses TRBV10-3 and TRBJ1-3; 8 nucleotides match TRBD1. The CDR3 runs to 15 residues. V shed 5 bases and J 4 bases; nucleotides not matched to a gene: 7. Germline CDR1 is ENHRY and CDR2 is SYGVKD. CDR3 amino acids: CAISPGQGAGNTIYF. As DNA, the CDR3 is TGTGCCATCAGTCCCGGACAGGGAGCAGGAAACACCATATATTTT.

The V and J genes are TRBV6-1 and TRBJ2-3; the match to TRBD1 covers 7 bases. The CDR3 runs 15 residues. J gave up 4 bases and V 6 bases, and 10 bases lay outside the gene matches. Germline CDR1 is MNHNS and CDR2 is SASEGT. The CDR3 DNA reads TGTGCCAGCAGCGTCGACAGGGCTGTTCCAGATACGCAGTATTTT. Protein sequence: CASSVDRAVPDTQYF.

The chain employs TRBV5-4 and TRBJ1-2; a weak D match, TRBD1 (6 bases). The germline V and J ends were trimmed by 0 bases and 8 bases, with 20 bases remaining between them. Germline values: CDR1 SGHNT, CDR2 YYREEE (reference sequence). The CDR3 totals 16 residues. The CDR3 loop is CASSLAIQRGGAGYTF. In nucleotides, the CDR3 is TGTGCCAGCAGCTTGGCTATCCAACGGGGGGGGGCAGGCTACACCTTC. The full variable domain, its missing parts supplied by reference TRBV5-4 and TRBJ1-2, is ETGVTQSPTHLIKTRGQQVTLRCSSQSGHNTVSWYQQALGQGPQFIFQYYREEENGRGNFPPRFSGLQFPNYSSELNVNALELDDSALYLCASSLAIQRGGAGYTFGSGTRLTVV.

CDR3 coding DNA: TGTGCCAGCAGTAGGCTAGCGGGGGTTGATACGCAGTATTTT. Its protein product is CASSRLAGVDTQYF. The chain is built from TRBV2 and TRBJ2-3; 10 nucleotides align to TRBD2. V lost 5 bases to trimming and J lost 6 bases; unmatched junction nucleotides: 5. The CDR3 loop spans 14 amino acids. Per the germline V gene, CDR1 is SNHLY and CDR2 is FYNNEI.

This chain links TRBV5-1 with TRBJ1-2, with D unclear. Trimming took 4 bases from V and 3 from J, leaving 13 bases between them. The CDR3 runs to 14 residues. The germline gives CDR1 SGHRS, CDR2 YFSETQ. CDR3 DNA: TGCGCCAGCAGCACCGTGGGCCCGGACTATGGCTACACCTTC. Protein product: CASSTVGPDYGYTF.

V is TRBV6-5 and J is TRBJ2-7; the D is unclear. Trimming took off 2 bases at V and 2 bases at J, with 10 bases between the two ends. CDR1 is MNHEY, CDR2 SVGAGI, per germline. CDR3 size: 14 residues. CDR3 DNA: TGTGCCAGCAGTTACGGCACTGGAGCCTACGAGCAGTACTTC. Residues: CASSYGTGAYEQYF.

V is TRBV15 and J is TRBJ1-4, with 7 bases that match TRBD1. Germline V gene data show CDR1 as LNHNV and CDR2 as YYDKDF (reference sequence). Trimming at V came to 1 base and at J to 7 bases, leaving 9 bases not matched to a gene. This CDR3 is 16 amino acids long. For the CDR3, the DNA is TGTGCCACCAGCAGAGTCGGGTCAACAGGGGTTGAAAAACTGTTTTTT. Its translation is CATSRVGSTGVEKLFF.

The J gene is TRBJ2-1, the V gene TRBV15; 8 nucleotides align to TRBD1. V lost 5 bases to trimming and J lost 6 bases; unmatched junction nucleotides: 3. CDR1 and CDR2 from the germline V gene are LNHNV and YYDKDF (reference sequence). CDR3 size: 13 residues. The CDR3, as DNA: TGTGCCACCAGCCGGGGACAGGCCAATGAGCAGTTCTTC. Its translation is CATSRGQANEQFF.

The chain couples TRBV29-1 to TRBJ1-2; 12 bases align to TRBD1. CDR1 and CDR2 from the germline V gene are SQVTM and ANQGSEA. Losses at the gene ends were 3 bases for V and 4 bases for J; bases not matched to a gene: 6. This CDR3 is built from 15 residues. CDR3 bases: TGCAGCGTTGAGCGGGGGACAGGGGGCGCCTATGGCTACACCTTC. Amino acid sequence: CSVERGTGGAYGYTF.

The J gene is TRBJ1-2, the V gene TRBV5-1, with D perhaps matching TRBD1 (5 bases). In germline, CDR1 is SGHRS, CDR2 YFSETQ. The CDR3 sequence is 14 residues long. Trimming left V 0 bases short and J 6 bases short, with 12 bases between. The CDR3 coding sequence is TGCGCCAGCAGCTTGGAGTCTCAGGGCAATGGCTACACCTTC. Encoded protein: CASSLESQGNGYTF.

The table lists this clone with a few counts. This chain uses TRBV5-4 with TRBJ1-2; D is unclear. V lost 4 bases and J lost 7, with 17 bases in between. The CDR3 runs to 14 residues. Germline-derived CDR1 and CDR2 are SGHNT and YYREEE (reference sequence). CDR3 protein: CASSLDTGLGGYTF. The CDR3 DNA reads TGTGCCAGCAGCCTAGACACCGGACTTGGTGGCTACACCTTC. Using reference TRBV5-4 and TRBJ1-2 for the parts outside the CDR3, the full variable domain is ETGVTQSPTHLIKTRGQQVTLRCSSQSGHNTVSWYQQALGQGPQFIFQYYREEENGRGNFPPRFSGLQFPNYSSELNVNALELDDSALYLCASSLDTGLGGYTFGSGTRLTVV.

This clone showed up just a few times. The CDR3 nucleotides read TGTGCCAGTAGTACCCGGGACAGGGGGCTTTCCTACAATGAGCAGTTCTTC. Protein: CASSTRDRGLSYNEQFF. This chain joins TRBV19 and TRBJ2-1, with 12 bases lining up with TRBD1. The germline V gene encodes CDR1 LNHDA and CDR2 SQIVND (reference sequence). Trimming removed 4 bases from V and 1 base from J; junction bases left unmatched: 5. CDR3 length: 17 residues.

V is TRBV2 and J is TRBJ2-7, with TRBD1 matching 9 bases. The CDR3 is 14 residues long. V shed 8 bases, J shed 5 bases, and the junction held 10 bases outside the gene matches. CDR1 and CDR2 from the germline V gene are SNHLY and FYNNEI. The CDR3 bases are TGTGCCAGCGGGGGACAGGGAAGGGCTAACGAGCAGTACTTC. It encodes CASGGQGRANEQYF.

The chain joins TRBV7-9 to TRBJ2-2; D is unclear. CDR1 and CDR2 (germline): SEHNR, FQNEAQ (reference sequence). The CDR3 consists of 13 residues. V lost 5 bases to trimming and J lost 4 bases, with 8 bases between them. The CDR3 DNA is TGTGCCAGCAGCCTGACAATCACCGGGGAGCTGTTTTTT. Translation: CASSLTITGELFF.

The V call is TRBV5-1, the J call TRBJ2-1, with TRBD2 matching 12 bases. The CDR3 has 16 residues. Germline CDR1 reads SGHRS; CDR2 reads YFSETQ. V shed 4 bases, J shed 7 bases, and the junction held 9 bases outside the gene matches. Written as DNA, the CDR3 is TGCGCCAGCAGCCCCAAACTAGCGGGGGGAAGGAATGAGCAGTTCTTC. It specifies CASSPKLAGGRNEQFF.

The gene calls are TRBV11-2 and TRBJ2-7; 7 nucleotides agree with TRBD1. The CDR3 is 13 residues long. CDR1 SGHAT and CDR2 FQNNGV come from the germline V gene. V shed 5 bases, J shed 3 bases, and the junction held 4 bases outside the gene matches. The chain's CDR3 is CASSVGQIYEQYF. In nucleotides, the CDR3 is TGTGCCAGCAGCGTGGGACAGATCTACGAGCAGTACTTC.

The chain employs TRBV7-8 and TRBJ2-3; 12 nucleotides match TRBD2. From germline, CDR1 is SGHVS and CDR2 FQNEAQ. V lost 4 bases, J lost 8 bases, and 16 bases stayed unmatched. The CDR3 sequence is 18 residues long. The chain's CDR3 is CASSSCRLAGVRRCTQYF. The CDR3 DNA reads TGTGCCAGCAGCTCGTGCCGACTAGCGGGGGTAAGGCGGTGTACGCAGTATTTT.

CDR3 sequence (DNA): TGTGCCAGCAGTGAGCTCTCGAGCAACTGGCGGGATACGCAGTATTTT. Amino acid sequence: CASSELSSNWRDTQYF. J is TRBJ2-3 and V is TRBV25-1; no firm D call. The CDR3 consists of 16 residues. Germline loops: CDR1 MGHDK, CDR2 SYGVNS. Trimming stripped 3 bases from V and 6 bases from J, with 19 bases between.